The 19 T cell receptor beta chains in this list originate from one sample, sequenced in a study of blood T cell repertoires in COVID-19. Assay: immunoSEQ multiplex PCR; the TCRdb copy retains only in-frame clones and omits some. The sample yields roughly 170,000 clones, more than 65% seen once. The sequencing input was PBMCs or T cells enriched from blood (not recorded which). The origin of the receptors is a woman in her forties with acute COVID-19.

This chain joins TRBV18 and TRBJ1-2; 11 positions match TRBD1. In germline, CDR1 is KGHSH, CDR2 LQKENI. V dropped 2 bases and J dropped 5; count of bases not matched to a gene: 4. CDR3 length equals 15 residues. The CDR3 loop is CASSPGQGAYYGYTF. The CDR3 nucleotides are TGTGCCAGCTCACCAGGACAGGGGGCCTATTATGGCTACACCTTC.

This clone has just one count. V usage is TRBV18 and J usage is TRBJ2-3; 8 bases agree with TRBD2. From germline, CDR1 is KGHSH and CDR2 LQKENI. The CDR3 is 18 residues long. V was clipped by 2 bases and J by 1 base; unmatched bases: 11. This CDR3 reads CASSPRPREEAGTDTQYF. The CDR3 region has the DNA TGTGCCAGCTCACCAAGGCCGCGGGAGGAGGCGGGCACAGATACGCAGTATTTT.

This clone was recorded only once. The chain joins TRBV28 to TRBJ1-2; 7 bases map to TRBD1. CDR1 and CDR2 from the germline V gene are MDHEN and SYDVKM. This CDR3 has 13 residues. The trim removed 4 bases at V and 5 bases at J, leaving 4 bases unmatched. The CDR3 sequence: CASSSTGTYGYTF. The CDR3 DNA reads TGTGCCAGCAGTTCGACAGGGACTTATGGCTACACCTTC.

This clone was seen more than once but under ten times. The CDR3 spells CSVSHSGIPDTQYF. CDR3 DNA sequence: TGCAGCGTTTCCCATAGCGGGATTCCAGATACGCAGTATTTT. The V gene is TRBV29-1, the J gene TRBJ2-3, with 8 bases fitting TRBD2. The CDR3 sequence is 14 residues long. The V segment lost 5 bases and the J segment 4 bases; nucleotides outside the gene matches: 8. CDR1 and CDR2 from the germline V gene are SQVTM and ANQGSEA.

This chain links TRBV3-1 (or the pseudogene TRBV3-2) with TRBJ2-1; D not certain. There are 12 residues in the CDR3. The V gene lost 0 bases and the J gene lost 6 bases, with 3 bases spanning the gap. Germline loops: CDR1 LGHDT, CDR2 YNNKEL (reference sequence). The CDR3 DNA reads as TGTGCCAGCAGCCAAGAGAGCAATGAGCAGTTCTTC. It translates to CASSQESNEQFF.

The chain carries TRBV19 and TRBJ1-5; 7 nucleotides agree with TRBD1. Germline V gives CDR1 LNHDA, CDR2 SQIVND (reference sequence). The CDR3 runs 14 residues. V lost 5 bases to trimming and J lost 4 bases; unmatched junction nucleotides: 5. CDR3 DNA: TGTGCCAGTAGTTGGAACAGGGGAAATCAGCCCCAGCATTTT. This codes for CASSWNRGNQPQHF.

The chain carries TRBV2 and TRBJ2-1, with 7 bases that match TRBD2. Trimming took 7 bases from V and 4 from J; bases not matched to a gene: 10. This CDR3 has 15 residues. Germline-derived CDR1 and CDR2 are SNHLY and FYNNEI. The CDR3 sequence: CASTETAGAYNEQFF. The CDR3 DNA is TGTGCCAGCACCGAAACCGCGGGAGCTTACAATGAGCAGTTCTTC. Using reference TRBV2 and TRBJ2-1 for the parts outside the CDR3, the full variable domain is EPEVTQTPSHQVTQMGQEVILRCVPISNHLYFYWYRQILGQKVEFLVSFYNNEISEKSEIFDDQFSVERPDGSNFTLKIRSTKLEDSAMYFCASTETAGAYNEQFFGPGTRLTVL.

This clone appeared a few times. The chain combines TRBV4-2 with TRBJ2-3, with D possibly being TRBD2 (5 bases). Germline CDR1 LGHNA, CDR2 YNFKEQ. The V and J ends lost 1 base and 3 bases respectively, with 17 bases between them. The CDR3 extends over 17 amino acids. The CDR3 bases are TGTGCCAGCAGCCAAGGTGATATTAGCGTAGGAACAGATACGCAGTATTTT. Residues: CASSQGDISVGTDTQYF.

CDR3 region: CASRLGLAVYNEQFF. The CDR3, as DNA: TGTGCCAGCAGGCTCGGACTAGCGGTCTACAATGAGCAGTTCTTC. The chain has TRBV5-6 and TRBJ2-1, with 10 bases fitting TRBD2. After removal of 5 bases from V and 3 bases from J, the junction contained 5 bases not matched to a gene. In germline, CDR1 is SGHDT, CDR2 YYEEEE. This CDR3 region has 15 residues.

The chain uses TRBV6-5 and TRBJ2-7; TRBD2 agrees at 8 bases. Losses at the gene ends were 6 bases for V and 7 bases for J; bases not matched to a gene: 8. CDR1 is MNHEY and CDR2 is SVGAGI in the germline V gene. The CDR3 spans 13 residues. The CDR3 spells CASRTGGPREQYF. CDR3 bases: TGTGCCAGCAGGACGGGAGGGCCTCGTGAGCAGTACTTC.

This rearrangement joins TRBV19 to TRBJ1-1; TRBD1 matches at 7 bases. The CDR3 has 14 residues. Germline V CDR1 and CDR2: LNHDA, SQIVND (reference sequence). V gave up 6 bases and J gave up 3 bases; unmatched junction bases: 7. The CDR3 loop is CASRLTGPYTEAFF. The CDR3 DNA reads as TGTGCCAGTAGGCTGACAGGGCCCTACACTGAAGCTTTCTTT.

This clone was counted ten times or more. The CDR3 reads CASSSRDRTNSPLHF. The CDR3 DNA follows: TGTGCCAGCAGCAGCCGGGACAGAACTAATTCACCCCTCCACTTT. This chain uses TRBV7-8 with TRBJ1-6; 7 bases are shared with TRBD1. The CDR3 length is 15 residues. In germline, CDR1 is SGHVS, CDR2 FQNEAQ. V gave up 5 bases and J gave up 6 bases; unmatched junction bases: 7.

This sequence joins TRBV5-1 and TRBJ1-6; 8 bases are shared with TRBD1. V shed 4 bases and J 8 bases; nucleotides not matched to a gene: 8. The germline CDR1 and CDR2 sequences are SGHRS and YFSETQ. The CDR3 has 15 residues. The CDR3 spells CASSLGQGPHSPLHF. The CDR3 DNA follows: TGCGCCAGCAGCCTCGGACAGGGTCCGCATTCACCCCTCCACTTT.

The chain uses TRBV28 and TRBJ2-7; the match to TRBD2 covers 10 bases. Germline V gene sequence: CDR1 MDHEN, CDR2 SYDVKM. The CDR3 is 14 amino acids. Trimming at V came to 2 bases and at J to 6 bases, leaving 4 bases not matched to a gene. The CDR3 coding sequence is TGTGCCAGCAGTTTACCTAGCGGGAGTGCCGAGCAGTACTTC. Protein: CASSLPSGSAEQYF.

The rearrangement links TRBV7-6 to TRBJ2-2, with 13 bases fitting TRBD2. This CDR3 has 18 amino acids. Germline V gene data show CDR1 as SGHVS and CDR2 as FNYEAQ. The J segment lost 2 bases and the V segment lost 5 bases, leaving 8 bases of the junction unmatched. The CDR3 region has the DNA TGTGCCAGCAGCGCCCGGACTAGCGGGAGACATAACACCGGGGAGCTGTTTTTT. This sequence encodes CASSARTSGRHNTGELFF.

This sequence joins TRBV18 and TRBJ2-1; D remains unclear. Trimming took off 6 bases at V and 6 bases at J, with 15 bases between the two ends. Germline V gene data show CDR1 as KGHSH and CDR2 as LQKENI. The CDR3 contains 14 residues. In nucleotides, the CDR3 is TGTGCCAGCTCGCTGACACGTCGGCTCAATGAGCAGTTCTTC. It specifies CASSLTRRLNEQFF.

The rearrangement links TRBV6-6 to TRBJ2-7, with a possible D match to TRBD2 (6 bases). The CDR3 length is 14 residues. The ends were cut back, 0 bases at V and 3 bases at J, with 9 bases in the middle. In germline, CDR1 is MNHNY, CDR2 SVGAGI (reference sequence). The CDR3, as DNA: TGTGCCAGCAGTTACTCTGGGGGGTTCTACGAGCAGTACTTC. Its translation: CASSYSGGFYEQYF.

The rearrangement joins TRBV6-1 to TRBJ1-2; possible D gene TRBD1, 6 bases. CDR1 and CDR2 (germline): MNHNS, SASEGT. Between the trimmed V and J ends, which lost 2 bases and 7 bases, there was a span of 11 bases. The CDR3 extends over 13 amino acids. The CDR3 protein is CASSERMGAGYTF. In nucleotides, the CDR3 is TGTGCCAGCAGTGAACGGATGGGGGCTGGCTACACCTTC.

The genes are TRBV4-1 and TRBJ2-5, with 14 bases aligning to TRBD2. This CDR3 comprises 15 residues. Looked up from germline, CDR1 is MGHRA and CDR2 is YSYEKL. The V and J ends lost 4 bases and 9 bases, in that order; junction bases with no gene match: 7. The CDR3 spells CASSPGLAGAGPQYF. The CDR3 DNA reads TGCGCCAGCAGCCCGGGACTAGCGGGAGCCGGGCCCCAGTACTTC.